The sequence of this T cell receptor (beta chain) was determined in a study of T cells after yellow fever vaccination. Looking at the study overall: Those fractions that held only low numbers of cells were prepared using the SMART-Seq v4 Ultra Low Input RNA kit. Study-level results: Peaking faster, on day 5 versus 15, the secondary response was nonetheless weaker.

A universal primer site and UMIs were added as TCR cDNA was made by 5'RACE template switching. TCRdb analysed the 5' RACE reads with MiXCR anew, one entry per CDR3 protein. The sample shows just under 600,000 distinct CDR3 sequences, roughly 14% of them seen only once. Concerning this clonotype itself: What it binds is unknown.

The sample in question was PBMCs, obtained on the day of the yellow fever booster vaccination. This TCR was recovered from a man aged 30 to 39 who received the YFV17D yellow fever vaccine.

CDR3 DNA sequence: TGTGCCAGCAGCCAACAGGACAGGGCCCGTATAAGCTCCTACAATGAGCAGTTCTTC. Translated, it gives CASSQQDRARISSYNEQFF. The chain carries TRBV3-1 and TRBJ2-1; TRBD1 agrees at 8 bases. Per germline, CDR1 LGHDT and CDR2 YNNKEL (reference sequence). J was trimmed by 0 bases and V by 2 bases; bases with no gene match: 12. The CDR3 covers 19 residues.